This T cell receptor beta chain is drawn from a study of blood T cell repertoires in COVID-19. The wider study: COVID-19 samples from acute and convalescent phases originated in the United States, Italy and Spain. T cells, B-cell-depleted T cells, or PBMCs provided the cDNA or gDNA that served as material.

Germline lookup yields CDR1 SGHDT and CDR2 YYEEEE. The germline V and J ends were trimmed by 0 bases and 2 bases, with 15 bases remaining between them. The CDR3 totals 16 residues. In the source study's methods: Nucleated cell number was recorded as an estimate derived from reference gene primer amplification. The repertoire was sequenced with immunoSEQ multiplex PCR; TCRdb's copy has only in-frame clones and lacks some. That table supplies the V and J calls and clone size; D and trimming were determined from the DNA. The table has some 27,000 clones, around 90% seen once. The sample consisted of peripheral blood. V and J are TRBV5-6 and TRBJ2-7; D is possibly TRBD2 (5 bases). The receptor was isolated from a middle-aged man with active COVID-19. The CDR3 DNA follows: TGTGCCAGCAGCTTGGGTTCGTTTGGACTCGCCTACGAGCAGTACTTC. Translating gives CASSLGSFGLAYEQYF.